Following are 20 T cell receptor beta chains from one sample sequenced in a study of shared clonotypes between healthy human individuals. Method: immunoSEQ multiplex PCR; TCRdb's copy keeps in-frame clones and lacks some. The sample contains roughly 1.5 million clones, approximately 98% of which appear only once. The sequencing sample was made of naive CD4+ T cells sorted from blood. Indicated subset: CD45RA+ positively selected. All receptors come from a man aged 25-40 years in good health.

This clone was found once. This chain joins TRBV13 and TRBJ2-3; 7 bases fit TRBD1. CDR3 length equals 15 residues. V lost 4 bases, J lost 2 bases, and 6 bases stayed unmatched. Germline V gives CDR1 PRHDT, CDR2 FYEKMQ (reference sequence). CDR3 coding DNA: TGTGCCAGCAGCTCCGGACAGGCATACACAGATACGCAGTATTTT. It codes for CASSSGQAYTDTQYF.

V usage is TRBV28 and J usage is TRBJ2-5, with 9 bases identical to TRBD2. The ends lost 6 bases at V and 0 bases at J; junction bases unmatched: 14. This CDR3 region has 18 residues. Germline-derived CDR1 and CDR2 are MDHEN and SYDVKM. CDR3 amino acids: CASRGRLTSGSYQETQYF. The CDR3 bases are TGTGCCAGCAGGGGACGTTTGACTAGCGGATCGTACCAAGAGACCCAGTACTTC.

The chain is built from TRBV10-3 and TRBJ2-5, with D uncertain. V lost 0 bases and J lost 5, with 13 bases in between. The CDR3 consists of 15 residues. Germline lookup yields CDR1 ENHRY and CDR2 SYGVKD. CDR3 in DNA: TGTGCCATCAGTGAGTCTGGCTCAGGTGGTGAGACCCAGTACTTC. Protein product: CAISESGSGGETQYF.

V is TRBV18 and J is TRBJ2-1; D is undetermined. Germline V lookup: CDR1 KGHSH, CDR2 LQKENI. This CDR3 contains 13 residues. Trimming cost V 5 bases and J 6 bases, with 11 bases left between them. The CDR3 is CASSAPTTNEQFF. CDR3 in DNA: TGTGCCAGCTCAGCCCCGACGACCAATGAGCAGTTCTTC.

The CDR3 DNA sequence: TGTGCCAGCAGACTTTACTCTACAGTCGACGAGCAGTACTTC. It translates to CASRLYSTVDEQYF. V usage is TRBV6-5 and J usage is TRBJ2-7, with D unclear. This CDR3 contains 14 residues. Trimming took off 6 bases at V and 5 bases at J, with 17 bases between the two ends. Germline-derived CDR1 and CDR2 are MNHEY and SVGAGI.

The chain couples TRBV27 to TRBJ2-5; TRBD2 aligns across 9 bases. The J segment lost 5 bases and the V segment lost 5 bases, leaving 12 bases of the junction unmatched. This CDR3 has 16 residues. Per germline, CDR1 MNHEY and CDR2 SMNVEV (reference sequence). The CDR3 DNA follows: TGTGCCAGCAGTGCCGTGGGCCCTAGCGGGATTGAGACCCAGTACTTC. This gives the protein CASSAVGPSGIETQYF.

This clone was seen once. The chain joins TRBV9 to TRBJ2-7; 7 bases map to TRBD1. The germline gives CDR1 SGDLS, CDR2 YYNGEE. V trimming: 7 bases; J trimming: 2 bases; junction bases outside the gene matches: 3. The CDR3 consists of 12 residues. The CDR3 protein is CASGQDAYEQYF. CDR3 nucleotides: TGTGCCAGCGGACAGGACGCCTACGAGCAGTACTTC.

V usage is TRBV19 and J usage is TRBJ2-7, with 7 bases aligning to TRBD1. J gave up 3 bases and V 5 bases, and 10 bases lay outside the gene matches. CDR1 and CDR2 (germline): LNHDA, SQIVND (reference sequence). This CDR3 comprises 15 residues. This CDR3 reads CASSARDRPLYEQYF. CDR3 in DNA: TGTGCCAGTAGTGCTCGGGACAGACCCCTCTACGAGCAGTACTTC. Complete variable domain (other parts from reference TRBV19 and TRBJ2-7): DGGITQSPKYLFRKEGQNVTLSCEQNLNHDAMYWYRQDPGQGLRLIYYSQIVNDFQKGDIAEGYSVSREKKESFPLTVTSAQKNPTAFYLCASSARDRPLYEQYFGPGTRLTVT.

The CDR3 coding sequence is TGTGCCAGCAGCTCTTTTCCTAGCTCCTACAATGAGCAGTTCTTC. It codes for CASSSFPSSYNEQFF. The rearrangement joins TRBV7-3 to TRBJ2-1, with D hard to call. The CDR3 is made up of 15 amino acids. Trimming pared 4 bases from V and 0 bases from J, leaving 10 bases between. Germline CDR1 is SGHTA and CDR2 is FQGTGA.

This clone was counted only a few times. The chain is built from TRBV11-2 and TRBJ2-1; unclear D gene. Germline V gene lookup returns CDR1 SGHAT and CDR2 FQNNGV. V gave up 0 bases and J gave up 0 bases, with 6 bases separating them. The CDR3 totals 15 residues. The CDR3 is CASSLEASSYNEQFF. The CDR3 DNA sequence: TGTGCCAGCAGCTTAGAGGCGAGCTCCTACAATGAGCAGTTCTTC.

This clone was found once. The CDR3 nucleotides read TGTGCCAGCATAGCTCCGGGACATACAAACTACAATGAGCAGTTCTTC. Translation gives CASIAPGHTNYNEQFF. V is TRBV11-2 and J is TRBJ2-1; D is possibly TRBD1 (6 bases). CDR1 SGHAT and CDR2 FQNNGV come from the germline V gene. Deletions cut 7 bases from V and 3 bases from J, with 19 bases between. The CDR3 loop spans 16 amino acids.

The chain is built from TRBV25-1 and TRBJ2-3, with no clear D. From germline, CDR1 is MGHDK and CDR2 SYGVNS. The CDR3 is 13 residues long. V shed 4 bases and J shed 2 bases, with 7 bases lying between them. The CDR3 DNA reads TGTGCCAGCAGTGCCCACTACACAGATACGCAGTATTTT. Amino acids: CASSAHYTDTQYF.

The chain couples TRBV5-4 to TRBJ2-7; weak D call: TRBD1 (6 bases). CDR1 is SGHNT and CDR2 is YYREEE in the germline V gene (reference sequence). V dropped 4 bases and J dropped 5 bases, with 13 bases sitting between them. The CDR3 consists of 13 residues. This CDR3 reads CASSLQGTDEQYF. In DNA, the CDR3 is TGTGCCAGCAGCCTACAGGGTACCGACGAGCAGTACTTC.

Written as DNA, the CDR3 is TGTGCCACCAGCAGAGATCACGTAACACCCCAAGGGGACCAGTACTTC. It yields the protein CATSRDHVTPQGDQYF. The rearrangement links TRBV15 to TRBJ2-5; possibly TRBD1 for D (5 bases). V was trimmed by 0 bases and J by 10 bases, leaving 21 bases between them. Germline-derived CDR1 and CDR2 are LNHNV and YYDKDF (reference sequence). The CDR3 is 16 residues long.

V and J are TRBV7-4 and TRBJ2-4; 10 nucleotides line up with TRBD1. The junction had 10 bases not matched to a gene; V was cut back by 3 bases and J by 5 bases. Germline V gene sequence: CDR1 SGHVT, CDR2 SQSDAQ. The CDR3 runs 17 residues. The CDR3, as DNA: TGTGCCAGCAGCTTCCCCGGGACAGGGGCAATGGAAAACATTCAGTACTTC. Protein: CASSFPGTGAMENIQYF.

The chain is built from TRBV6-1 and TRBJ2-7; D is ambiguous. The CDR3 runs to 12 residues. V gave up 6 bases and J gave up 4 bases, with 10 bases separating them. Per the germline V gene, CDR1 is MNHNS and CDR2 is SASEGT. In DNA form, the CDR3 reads TGTGCCAGCAGCCGGAAGTTTTACGAGCAGTACTTC. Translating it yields CASSRKFYEQYF.

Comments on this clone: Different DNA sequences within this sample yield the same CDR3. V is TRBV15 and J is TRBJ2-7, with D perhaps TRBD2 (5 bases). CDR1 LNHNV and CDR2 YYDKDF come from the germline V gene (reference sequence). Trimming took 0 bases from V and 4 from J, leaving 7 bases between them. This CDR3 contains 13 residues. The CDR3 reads CATSRDRGYEQYF. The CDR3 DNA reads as TGTGCCACCAGCAGAGATCGCGGGTACGAGCAGTACTTC.

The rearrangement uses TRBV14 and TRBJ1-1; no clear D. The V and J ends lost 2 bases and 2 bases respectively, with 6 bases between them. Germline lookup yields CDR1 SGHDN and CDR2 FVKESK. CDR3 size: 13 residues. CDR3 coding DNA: TGTGCCAGCAGCCAAAGTCTTAACACTGAAGCTTTCTTT. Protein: CASSQSLNTEAFF.

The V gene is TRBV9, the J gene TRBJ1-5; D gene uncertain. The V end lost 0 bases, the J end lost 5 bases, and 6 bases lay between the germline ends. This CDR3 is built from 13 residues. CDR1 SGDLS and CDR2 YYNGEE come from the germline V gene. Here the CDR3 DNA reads TGTGCCAGCAGCGTAGATTCCGATCAGCCCCAGCATTTT. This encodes CASSVDSDQPQHF.

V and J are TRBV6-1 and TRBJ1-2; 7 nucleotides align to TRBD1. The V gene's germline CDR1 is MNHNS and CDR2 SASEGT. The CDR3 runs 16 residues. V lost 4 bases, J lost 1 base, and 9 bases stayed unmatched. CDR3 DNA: TGTGCCAGCAGTGTCCGACAGGGAATATATAACTATGGCTACACCTTC. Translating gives CASSVRQGIYNYGYTF.